This entry features one TCR beta chain sequence. Its matching antigen is unknown. This sample was included in a study of cytomegalovirus exposure and HLA in healthy donors. Study observations and caveats: Listed as cytomegalovirus-associated were 150 to 200 TCR beta chains.

CDR1 and CDR2 from the germline V gene are SEHNR and FQNEAQ (reference sequence). Unmatched junction bases numbered 5, after V lost 4 bases and J lost 5 bases. CDR3 length equals 15 residues. The PCR was carried out with 60 Vbeta primers and 13 Jbeta primers. The repertoire was sequenced with immunoSEQ multiplex PCR; TCRdb's copy has only in-frame clones and lacks some. The sample table includes roughly 60,000 clones. Sequenced: PBMCs. This sequence joins TRBV7-9 and TRBJ2-1, with 10 bases lining up with TRBD1. The sequence was obtained from a male donor in good health and CMV-seronegative. CDR3 coding DNA: TGTGCCAGCAGCTCGTGGGGACAGGGGAACAATGAGCAGTTCTTC. The encoded protein is CASSSWGQGNNEQFF.